What follows describes a single TCR beta chain. CDR3 length: 14 residues. Trimming shortened V by 10 bases and J by 4 bases, and 19 bases separated the two germline ends. Looked up from germline, CDR1 is MDHEN and CDR2 is SYDVKM. TCRdb's table, derived via immunoSEQ multiplex PCR, lists solely in-frame clones and lacks some. The sample holds 15,000 to 20,000 clones, about 90% seen once. This specimen comes from a study of T cell changes during pregnancy in multiple sclerosis. The chain has TRBV28 and TRBJ1-1; a weak D match, TRBD1 (6 bases). This receptor was identified in a female donor in good health, enrolled as a control in a pregnancy study. Source: CD8+ T cells from peripheral blood mononuclear cells, taken in the third trimester of pregnancy. The CDR3 sequence is CATTDSRGATEAFF. CDR3 DNA sequence: TGTGCCACCACGGACTCTCGGGGGGCCACTGAAGCTTTCTTT.